Following are 10 T cell receptor beta chains from one sample sequenced in a study of blood T cell repertoires in COVID-19. Here immunoSEQ multiplex PCR was the method, and the copy in TCRdb shows in-frame clones only, minus some. The sample records nearly 200,000 clones, roughly 90% being singletons. The sample consisted of peripheral blood. The receptor source for this set is a woman aged 40-49 years who had recovered from COVID-19.

The V call is TRBV4-2, the J call TRBJ1-5, with no clear D. The length of the CDR3 is 17 residues. Germline assignment: CDR1 LGHNA and CDR2 YNFKEQ. Trimming removed 2 bases from V and 1 base from J, with 15 bases in between. In nucleotides, the CDR3 is TGTGCCAGCAGCCAACCCTGGGGAGGCCGAAGCAATCAGCCCCAGCATTTT. Translated, it gives CASSQPWGGRSNQPQHF.

The chain recombines TRBV5-6 with TRBJ2-3; 8 bases agree with TRBD2. J gave up 4 bases and V 7 bases, and 8 bases lay outside the gene matches. The CDR3 runs 14 residues. Germline-derived CDR1 and CDR2 are SGHDT and YYEEEE. CDR3 DNA sequence: TGTGCCAGCCGATTAGCGGGAATCTCAGATACGCAGTATTTT. Its protein product is CASRLAGISDTQYF.

This rearrangement joins TRBV7-9 to TRBJ1-1; TRBD1 might be the D (5 bases). In germline, CDR1 is SEHNR, CDR2 FQNEAQ (reference sequence). The V end was cut by 4 bases, the J end by 2 bases, with 11 bases between. The CDR3 runs to 14 residues. The CDR3 nucleotides are TGTGCCAGCAGCTCCAGGACAACCAACACTGAAGCTTTCTTT. The encoded protein is CASSSRTTNTEAFF.

This clone was observed at least ten times. This sequence joins TRBV25-1 and TRBJ2-2; D is perhaps TRBD2 (6 bases). CDR3 length: 15 amino acids. The germline CDR1 and CDR2 sequences are MGHDK and SYGVNS. Trimming stripped 2 bases from V and 3 bases from J, with 10 bases between. CDR3 nucleotide sequence: TGTGCCAGCAGTGAAGGTCGGAGGGACACCGGGGAGCTGTTTTTT. The encoded protein is CASSEGRRDTGELFF. The complete variable domain, with remaining parts taken from reference TRBV25-1 and TRBJ2-2, reads EADIYQTPRYLVIGTGKKITLECSQTMGHDKMYWYQQDPGMELHLIHYSYGVNSTEKGDLSSESTVSRIRTEHFPLTLESARPSHTSQYLCASSEGRRDTGELFFGEGSRLTVL.

The chain is built from TRBV12-3 or TRBV12-4 and TRBJ1-6; no firm D call. This CDR3 region has 13 residues. V was cut by 9 bases and J by 6 bases, with 12 bases left in between. CDR3 in DNA: TGTGCCAGTATGGGAGTACCTAATTCACCCCTCCACTTT. It codes for CASMGVPNSPLHF.

The chain recombines TRBV29-1 with TRBJ2-5, with 8 bases fitting TRBD1. The CDR3 totals 15 residues. Germline-derived CDR1 and CDR2 are SQVTM and ANQGSEA. Trimming at V came to 2 bases and at J to 5 bases, leaving 10 bases not matched to a gene. CDR3 in DNA: TGCAGCGTTGAAACAGGGGGTGGCCGAGGGGAGACCCAGTACTTC. This encodes CSVETGGGRGETQYF.

This chain joins TRBV28 and TRBJ2-2, with D unresolved. Germline CDR1 is MDHEN and CDR2 is SYDVKM. The CDR3 loop spans 12 amino acids. Deletions cut 5 bases from V and 2 bases from J, with 3 bases between. The DNA for the CDR3 is TGTGCCAGCAGTCCTAACACCGGGGAGCTGTTTTTT. Its protein is CASSPNTGELFF.

This chain connects TRBV7-8 to TRBJ2-7, with D tentatively TRBD1 (7 bases). The CDR3 covers 16 residues. Per germline, CDR1 SGHVS and CDR2 FQNEAQ. Trimming took 2 bases from V and 4 from J, leaving 18 bases between them. CDR3 sequence reads: CASSLRAGTAGYEQYF. In DNA form, the CDR3 reads TGTGCCAGCAGCTTAAGGGCGGGGACAGCAGGTTACGAGCAGTACTTC.

This clone was detected only a few times. The rearrangement uses TRBV9 and TRBJ1-1, with D possibly matching TRBD1 (6 bases). Germline CDR1 reads SGDLS; CDR2 reads YYNGEE. This CDR3 is 15 amino acids long. V lost 0 bases to trimming and J lost 4 bases, with 13 bases between them. In nucleotides, the CDR3 is TGTGCCAGCAGCGTAGTAGGGGGTGTTGCCACTGAAGCTTTCTTT. Protein sequence: CASSVVGGVATEAFF.

The chain carries TRBV11-3 and TRBJ2-3; 8 nucleotides match TRBD1. The CDR3 extends over 15 amino acids. The ends lost 2 bases at V and 2 bases at J; junction bases unmatched: 3. The germline V gene encodes CDR1 SGHNT and CDR2 YENEEA. The CDR3, as DNA: TGTGCCAGCAGCTTACAGGGACAGGCCACAGATACGCAGTATTTT. It codes for CASSLQGQATDTQYF.